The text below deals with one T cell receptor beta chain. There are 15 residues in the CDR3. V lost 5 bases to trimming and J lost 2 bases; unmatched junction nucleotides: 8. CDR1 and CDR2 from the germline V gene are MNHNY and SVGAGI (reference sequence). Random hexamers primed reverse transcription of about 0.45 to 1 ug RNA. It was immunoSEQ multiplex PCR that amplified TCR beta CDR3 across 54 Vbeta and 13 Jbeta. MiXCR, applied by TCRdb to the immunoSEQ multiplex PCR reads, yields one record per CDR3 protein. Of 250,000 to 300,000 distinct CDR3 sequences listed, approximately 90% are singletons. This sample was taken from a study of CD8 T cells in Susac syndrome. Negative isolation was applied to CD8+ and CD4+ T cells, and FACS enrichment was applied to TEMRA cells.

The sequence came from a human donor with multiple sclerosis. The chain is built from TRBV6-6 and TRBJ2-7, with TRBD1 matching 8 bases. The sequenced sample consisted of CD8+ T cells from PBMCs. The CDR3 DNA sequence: TGTGCCAGCAGTAAAAGGACAGGGTGGACCTACGAGCAGTACTTC. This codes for CASSKRTGWTYEQYF.